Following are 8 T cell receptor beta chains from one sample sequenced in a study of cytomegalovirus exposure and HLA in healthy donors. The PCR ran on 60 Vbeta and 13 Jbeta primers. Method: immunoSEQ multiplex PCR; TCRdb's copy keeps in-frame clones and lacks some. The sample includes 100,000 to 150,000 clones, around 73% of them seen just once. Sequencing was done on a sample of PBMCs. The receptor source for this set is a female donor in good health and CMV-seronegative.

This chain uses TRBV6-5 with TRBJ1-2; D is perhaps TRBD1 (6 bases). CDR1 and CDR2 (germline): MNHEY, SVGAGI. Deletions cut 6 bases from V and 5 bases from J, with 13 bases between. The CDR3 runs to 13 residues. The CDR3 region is CASSPQGGYGYTF. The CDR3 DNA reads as TGTGCCAGCAGCCCTCAAGGGGGTTATGGCTACACCTTC.

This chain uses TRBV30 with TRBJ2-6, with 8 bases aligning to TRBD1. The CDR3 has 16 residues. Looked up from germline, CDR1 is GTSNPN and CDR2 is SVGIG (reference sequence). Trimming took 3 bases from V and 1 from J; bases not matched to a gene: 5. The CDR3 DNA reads TGTGCCTGGAGAACAGGGGGGTTTTCTGGGGCCAACGTCCTGACTTTC. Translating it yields CAWRTGGFSGANVLTF.

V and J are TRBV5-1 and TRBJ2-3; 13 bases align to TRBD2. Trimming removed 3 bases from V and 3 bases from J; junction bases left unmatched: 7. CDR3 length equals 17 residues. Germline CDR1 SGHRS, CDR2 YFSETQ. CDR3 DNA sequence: TGCGCCAGCAGCTGGACTAGCGGGAGCGGAGGTACAGATACGCAGTATTTT. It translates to CASSWTSGSGGTDTQYF.

CDR3 region: CASSLVRATEAFF. In DNA form, the CDR3 reads TGTGCCAGCAGCTTAGTGAGGGCCACTGAAGCTTTCTTT. The chain links TRBV7-9 to TRBJ1-1; D is undetermined. This CDR3 has 13 residues. The V end lost 1 base, the J end lost 4 bases, and 7 bases lay between the germline ends. CDR1 and CDR2 from the germline V gene are SEHNR and FQNEAQ (reference sequence).

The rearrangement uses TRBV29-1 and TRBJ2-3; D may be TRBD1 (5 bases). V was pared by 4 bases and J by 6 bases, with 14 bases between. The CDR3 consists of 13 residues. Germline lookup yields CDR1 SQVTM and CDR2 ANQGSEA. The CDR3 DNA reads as TGCAGCGTTGGACGACAGCTCAGGGATACGCAGTATTTT. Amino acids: CSVGRQLRDTQYF.

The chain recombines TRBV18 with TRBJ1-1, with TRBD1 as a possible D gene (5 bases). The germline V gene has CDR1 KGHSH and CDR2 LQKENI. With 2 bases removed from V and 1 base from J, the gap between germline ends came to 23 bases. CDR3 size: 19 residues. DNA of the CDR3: TGTGCCAGCTCACCAATCCTCTTCTCCGAGACAGTAACGAACACTGAAGCTTTCTTT. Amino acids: CASSPILFSETVTNTEAFF.

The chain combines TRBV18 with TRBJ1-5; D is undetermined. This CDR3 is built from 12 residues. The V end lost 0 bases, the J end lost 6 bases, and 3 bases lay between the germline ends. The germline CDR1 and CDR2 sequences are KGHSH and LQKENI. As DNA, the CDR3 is TGTGCCAGCTCACCACCGGCTCAGCCCCAGCATTTT. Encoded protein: CASSPPAQPQHF.

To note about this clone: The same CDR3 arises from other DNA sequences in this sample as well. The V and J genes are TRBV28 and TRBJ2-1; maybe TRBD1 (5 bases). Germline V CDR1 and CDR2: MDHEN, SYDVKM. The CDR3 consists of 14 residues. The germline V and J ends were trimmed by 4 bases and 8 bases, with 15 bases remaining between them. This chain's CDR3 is CASSSVGVGYEQFF. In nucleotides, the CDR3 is TGTGCCAGCAGTTCGGTAGGGGTTGGTTATGAGCAGTTCTTC.